This entry describes one T cell receptor (beta chain). This clonotype was counted many times. Its binding antigen is unknown. Compared with germline, one end of the junction differs, possibly owing to a read error. The germline V gene encodes CDR1 SEHNR and CDR2 FQNEAQ (reference sequence). The CDR3 spans 15 residues, from the cysteine through the phenylalanine. CDR3 DNA only is kept here, 45 bases in frame from base 1. The sample belongs to a study of T-cell reconstitution after alpha-beta-depleted transplantation in children (dated by TCRdb to 2016 to 2017). Regarding the research as a whole: The study quantitatively tracked T-cell immune reconstitution after TCRalphabeta/CD19-depleted allogeneic hematopoietic cell transplantation in children using TCR repertoire profiling.

The receptor library was made with PCR. The sequencer was an Illumina HiSeq 2500. To normalize quantification of the TCRbeta repertoire, the TCR libraries were built with molecular barcoding that relied on unique molecular identifiers. The raw public data were reprocessed by TCRdb itself: fastp quality trimming at Q25, MiXCR clonotype calling, in-frame beta chains only. Here each entry gathers all rows of one CDR3 protein and keeps the most common genes and DNA. The sample profile shows approximately 83,000 distinct CDR3 sequences; more than 9% of them were found once. The ten most abundant clones make up approximately 14% of the sample.

This specimen consisted of PBMCs from the stem cell graft donor, obtained from the stem cell graft. The rearrangement combines TRBV7-9 with TRBJ2-7; the D gene is possibly TRBD2, with 5 bases matching. The receptor's source is a human donor who donated a stem cell graft to a child with inherited bone marrow failure. The CDR3 reads CSSSLAGQLAHEQYF. In nucleotide form, the sequence is TGTTCCAGCAGCTTAGCCGGCCAGCTAGCCCACGAGCAGTACTTC.